The entry below gives a single T cell receptor beta chain sequence along with its context. The sample belongs to a study of blood T cell repertoires in COVID-19. The CDR3 is 14 residues long. Libraries were prepared by immunoSEQ multiplex PCR; TCRdb keeps only in-frame clonotypes and omits some of them. The sample holds 50,000 to 70,000 clones, about 91% seen once. The receptor comes from a man aged 60 to 75 with acute or convalescent COVID-19. The rearrangement uses TRBV12-2 and TRBJ2-5; the table's D call, TRBD2, has no DNA check behind it. TRBV12-2 is shown as a pseudogene. The sequenced sample was peripheral blood. The CDR3 DNA sequence: TGTGCAAGTCGCTTAGCGAGTACCGCGGAGACCCAGTACTTC. It specifies CASRLASTAETQYF.